This TCR beta chain is from a study of cytomegalovirus exposure and HLA in healthy donors. Study background: There were 350 to 450 genotyped donors. Of these, about 86% fell in the genetic ancestry cluster associated with self-reported Caucasian donors.

Study results and limitations: The authors later found HLA-associated TCR beta chains more clonally expanded than equally common others. Cytomegalovirus status was reportedly diagnosed by the classifier with high specificity and sensitivity. The productive fraction for most TCR beta V segments was about 87% or about 30% in an earlier analysis.

PCR was performed using 60 Vbeta and 13 Jbeta primers. The method was immunoSEQ multiplex PCR; TCRdb's version includes in-frame clones alone and lacks a portion of them. The repertoire holds around 110,000 clones, with approximately 81% as singletons. As to this clone: Its antigen is not identified.

This clonotype originated in a woman under 40 in good health and CMV-seronegative. Sequencing input: PBMCs.

This CDR3 reads CASSAGASGSDEQFF. For the CDR3, the DNA is TGTGCCAGCAGCGCTGGGGCTAGCGGGAGTGATGAGCAGTTCTTC. The chain employs TRBV11-2 and TRBJ2-1, with 10 bases aligning to TRBD2. CDR1 is SGHAT, CDR2 FQNNGV, per germline. After removal of 5 bases from V and 8 bases from J, the junction contained 9 bases not matched to a gene. The CDR3 has 15 amino acids. The full variable domain, with the rest looked up from reference TRBV11-2 and TRBJ2-1, is EAGVAQSPRYKIIEKRQSVAFWCNPISGHATLYWYQQILGQGPKLLIQFQNNGVVDDSQLPKDRFSAERLKGVDSTLKIQPAKLEDSAVYLCASSAGASGSDEQFFGPGTRLTVL.